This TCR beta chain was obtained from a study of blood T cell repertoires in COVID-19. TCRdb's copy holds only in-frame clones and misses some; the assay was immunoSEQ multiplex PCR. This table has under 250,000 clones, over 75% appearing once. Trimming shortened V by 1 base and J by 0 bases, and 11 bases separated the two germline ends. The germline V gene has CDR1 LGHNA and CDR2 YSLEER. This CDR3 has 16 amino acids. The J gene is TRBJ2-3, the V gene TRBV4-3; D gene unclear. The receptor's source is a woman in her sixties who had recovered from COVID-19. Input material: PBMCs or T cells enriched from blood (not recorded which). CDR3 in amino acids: CASSQGPTRSTDTQYF. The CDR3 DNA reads TGCGCCAGCAGCCAAGGTCCAACCAGGAGCACAGATACGCAGTATTTT.